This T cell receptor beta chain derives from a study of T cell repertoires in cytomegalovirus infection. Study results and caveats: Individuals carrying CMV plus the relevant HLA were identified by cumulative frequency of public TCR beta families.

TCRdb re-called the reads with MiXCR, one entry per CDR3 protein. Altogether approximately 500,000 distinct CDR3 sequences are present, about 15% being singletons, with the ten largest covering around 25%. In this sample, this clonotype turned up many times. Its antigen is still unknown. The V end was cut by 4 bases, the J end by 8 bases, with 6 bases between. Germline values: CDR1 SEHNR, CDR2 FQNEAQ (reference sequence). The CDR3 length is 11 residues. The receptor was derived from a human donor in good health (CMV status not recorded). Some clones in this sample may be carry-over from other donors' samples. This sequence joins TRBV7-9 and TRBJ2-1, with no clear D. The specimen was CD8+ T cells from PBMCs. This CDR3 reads CASSSSDEQFF. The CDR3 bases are TGTGCCAGCAGCTCCTCGGATGAGCAGTTCTTC.